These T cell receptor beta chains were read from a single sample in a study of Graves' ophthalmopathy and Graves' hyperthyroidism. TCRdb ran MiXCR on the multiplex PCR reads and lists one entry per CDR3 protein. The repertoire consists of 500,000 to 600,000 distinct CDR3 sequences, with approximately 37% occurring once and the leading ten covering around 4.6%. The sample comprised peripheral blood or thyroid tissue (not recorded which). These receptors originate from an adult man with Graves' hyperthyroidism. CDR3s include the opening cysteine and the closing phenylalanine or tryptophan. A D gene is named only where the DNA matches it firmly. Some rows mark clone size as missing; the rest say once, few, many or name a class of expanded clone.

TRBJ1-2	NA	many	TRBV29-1	CSVEKPNTGYGYTF	TGCAGCGTCGAAAAACCAAATACAGGGTATGGCTACACCTTC
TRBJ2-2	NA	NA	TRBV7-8	CASSARQGELFF	TGTGCCAGCAGCGCTCGACAGGGGGAGCTGTTTTTT
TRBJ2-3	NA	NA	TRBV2	CASTSSTDTQYF	TGTGCCAGCACTAGCAGCACAGATACGCAGTATTTT
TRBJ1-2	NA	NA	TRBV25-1	CASTSGAYYGYTF	TGTGCCAGCACTTCCGGGGCTTACTATGGCTACACCTTC
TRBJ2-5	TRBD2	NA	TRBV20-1	CSAEDGGGIQYF	TGCAGTGCTGAAGACGGGGGGGGGATCCAGTACTTC
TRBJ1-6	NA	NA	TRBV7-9	CASSLPGTPLHF	TGTGCCAGCAGCTTACCCGGGACACCCCTCCACTTT
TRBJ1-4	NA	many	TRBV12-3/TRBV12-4	CASSWGYRHEKLFF	TGTGCCAGCAGTTGGGGCTACAGGCATGAAAAACTGTTTTTT
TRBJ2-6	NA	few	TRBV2	CASSLEYRQASGANVLTF	TGTGCCAGCAGTTTGGAGTACCGGCAGGCCTCTGGGGCCAACGTCCTGACTTTC
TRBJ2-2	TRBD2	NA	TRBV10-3	CAISEEGLAGDTGELFF	TGTGCCATCAGTGAGGAGGGACTAGCGGGGGACACCGGGGAGCTGTTTTTT
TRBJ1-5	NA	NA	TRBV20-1	CSAPALDSNQPQHF	TGCAGTGCTCCCGCCTTGGACAGCAATCAGCCCCAGCATTTT
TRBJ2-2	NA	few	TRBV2	CASSESGLTQHEQFF	TGTGCCAGCAGTGAATCGGGACTCACCCAGCATGAGCAGTTTTTT
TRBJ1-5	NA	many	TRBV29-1	CSVVLGRGNQPQHF	TGCAGCGTTGTACTGGGTCGGGGCAATCAGCCCCAGCATTTT
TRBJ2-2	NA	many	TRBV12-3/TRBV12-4	CASSGRARRPGELFF	TGTGCCAGCAGTGGACGCGCGAGGAGACCCGGGGAGCTGTTTTTT
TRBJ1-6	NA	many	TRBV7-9	CASSGTGSSYNSPLHF	TGTGCCAGCAGCGGAACAGGGAGCTCCTATAATTCACCCCTCCACTTT
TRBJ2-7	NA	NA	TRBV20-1	CSAPIAVSYEQYF	TGCAGTGCTCCAATAGCGGTCTCCTACGAGCAGTACTTC
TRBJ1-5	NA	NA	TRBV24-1	CATSDRDFGAQPQHF	TGTGCCACCAGTGACCGGGACTTTGGGGCTCAGCCCCAGCATTTT
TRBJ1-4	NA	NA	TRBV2	CASSQGGNEKLFF	TGTGCCAGCAGCCAAGGGGGTAATGAGAAACTGTTTTTT
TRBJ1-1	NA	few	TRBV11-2	CASSLSADPNTEAFF	TGTGCCAGCAGCTTAAGTGCAGACCCGAACACTGAAGCTTTCTTT